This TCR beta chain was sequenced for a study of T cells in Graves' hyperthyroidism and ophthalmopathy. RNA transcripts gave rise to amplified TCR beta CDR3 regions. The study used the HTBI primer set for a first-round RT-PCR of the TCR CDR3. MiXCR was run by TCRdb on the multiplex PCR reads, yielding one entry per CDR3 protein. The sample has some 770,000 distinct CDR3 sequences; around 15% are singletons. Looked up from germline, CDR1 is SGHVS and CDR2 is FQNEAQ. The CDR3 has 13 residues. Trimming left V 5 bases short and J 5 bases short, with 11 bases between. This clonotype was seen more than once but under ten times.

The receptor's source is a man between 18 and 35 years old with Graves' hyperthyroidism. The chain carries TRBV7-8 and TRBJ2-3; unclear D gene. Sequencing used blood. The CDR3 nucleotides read TGTGCCAGCAGCGGAACGCGAGGAGATACGCAGTATTTT. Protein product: CASSGTRGDTQYF.